The T cell receptor beta chain described here comes from a study of OX40 agonist ivuxolimab in advanced cancers. Generated by immunoSEQ multiplex PCR, the TCRdb table keeps only in-frame clones and is missing some. The data show fewer than 60,000 clones, about 85% seen once. Worth noting for this clone: What it binds is unknown.

Study-level points and caveats: At 0.1 to 3.0 mg/kg and by week 6, clonal expansion occurred in CD4+ and CD8+ blood T cells.

The material was CD4+ or CD8+ T cells sorted from blood, obtained in a trial of the OX40 agonist ivuxolimab. This TCR derives from an adult with an advanced solid tumor such as melanoma, head and neck, liver or kidney cancer.

The CDR3 here is CASSFTRDNEKLFF. CDR3 coding DNA: TGTGCCAGCAGCTTCACGCGGGATAATGAAAAACTGTTTTTT. This chain links TRBV7-6 with TRBJ1-4; D remains ambiguous. The CDR3 loop spans 14 amino acids. CDR1 and CDR2 (germline): SGHVS, FNYEAQ. The germline V and J ends were trimmed by 3 bases and 4 bases, with 9 bases remaining between them.